What follows are 8 T cell receptor beta chains derived from one specimen sequenced in a study of blood T cell repertoires in COVID-19. The repertoire was sequenced with immunoSEQ multiplex PCR; TCRdb's copy has only in-frame clones and lacks some. The table records about 160,000 clones, about 85% of them present only once. Input material: peripheral blood. The source is a man aged 35-49 years with acute or convalescent COVID-19.

The chain employs TRBV7-3 and TRBJ2-5; TRBD2 agrees at 13 bases. V shed 4 bases and J 7 bases; nucleotides not matched to a gene: 6. The CDR3 has 15 amino acids. CDR1 is SGHTA, CDR2 FQGTGA, per germline. The DNA for the CDR3 is TGTGCCAGCAGCTCCGGACTAGCGGGGGACGGGACCCAGTACTTC. This encodes CASSSGLAGDGTQYF.

This clone has just a few counts. The J gene is TRBJ2-2, the V gene TRBV25-1, with D possibly matching TRBD1 (5 bases). V lost 1 base and J 3 bases, leaving 6 bases between the germline ends. CDR3 length: 14 amino acids. CDR1 and CDR2 (germline): MGHDK, SYGVNS. The CDR3: CASSESRDTGELFF. CDR3 nucleotide sequence: TGTGCCAGCAGTGAATCCAGGGACACCGGGGAGCTGTTTTTT.

The rearrangement links TRBV9 to TRBJ2-3; TRBD2 matches 16 bases. V gave up 3 bases and J gave up 14 bases; unmatched junction bases: 12. Germline CDR1 is SGDLS and CDR2 is YYNGEE. CDR3 length: 16 residues. CDR3 residues: CASSAEAGTSGGAGYF. The CDR3 coding sequence is TGTGCCAGCAGCGCCGAGGCCGGGACTAGCGGGGGGGCCGGGTATTTT.

The chain links TRBV11-2 to TRBJ1-6, with D uncertain. CDR3 size: 12 residues. With 5 bases removed from V and 6 bases from J, the gap between germline ends came to 5 bases. Germline CDR1 is SGHAT and CDR2 is FQNNGV. CDR3 sequence: CASSLRNSPLHF. The CDR3 DNA follows: TGTGCCAGCAGCCTACGTAATTCACCCCTCCACTTT.

The rearrangement uses TRBV5-1 and TRBJ2-5, with 7 bases lining up with TRBD1. V was pared by 2 bases and J by 1 base, with 5 bases of the junction left unmatched. Germline V gives CDR1 SGHRS, CDR2 YFSETQ. CDR3 length: 15 residues. The CDR3 region is CASSLGDSSQETQYF. In DNA form, the CDR3 reads TGCGCCAGCAGCTTAGGGGACAGCTCCCAAGAGACCCAGTACTTC.

The chain is built from TRBV7-6 and TRBJ2-7, with a weak D call TRBD1 (6 bases). Deletions cut 1 base from V and 0 bases from J, with 10 bases between. Germline loops: CDR1 SGHVS, CDR2 FNYEAQ. The CDR3 covers 15 residues. CDR3 in DNA: TGTGCCAGCAGCTTAGGGACAGCATTCTCCTACGAGCAGTACTTC. Residues: CASSLGTAFSYEQYF. Full variable domain (rest looked up from reference TRBV7-6 and TRBJ2-7): GAGVSQSPRYKVTKRGQDVALRCDPISGHVSLYWYRQALGQGPEFLTYFNYEAQQDKSGLPNDRFSAERPEGSISTLTIQRTEQRDSAMYRCASSLGTAFSYEQYFGPGTRLTVT.

The gene calls are TRBV6-5 and TRBJ2-2, with D perhaps TRBD1 (6 bases). Looked up from germline, CDR1 is MNHEY and CDR2 is SVGAGI. The V end was cut by 10 bases, the J end by 2 bases, with 17 bases between. This CDR3 is 15 amino acids long. CDR3 in amino acids: CATSRRTDNTGELFF. CDR3 in DNA: TGTGCCACCTCCCGGCGGACAGACAACACCGGGGAGCTGTTTTTT.

The rearrangement links TRBV7-6 to TRBJ2-1; D might be TRBD2 (6 bases). The CDR3 runs to 14 residues. Trimming stripped 4 bases from V and 7 bases from J, with 14 bases between. Germline V gene sequence: CDR1 SGHVS, CDR2 FNYEAQ. The CDR3 DNA follows: TGTGCCAGCAGCTCCGGAACTAGCAGGAATGAGCAGTTCTTC. This sequence encodes CASSSGTSRNEQFF.